The T cell receptor beta chain under discussion was sequenced for a study of blood T cells in healthy people across ages. As for the study in general: For every two T cells, template switching captured about one barcoded beta molecule. Study outcomes and limitations: Naive and antigen-experienced cells were not separated, limiting conclusive comparison.

V was clipped by 7 bases and J by 4 bases; unmatched bases: 5. Germline V gene data show CDR1 as SQVTM and CDR2 as ANQGSEA. The CDR3 covers 13 residues. A J-beta primer mix and a sample-barcoded 5' primer were used in a second PCR of about 7 to 11 cycles. TCRdb called the 5' RACE reads again in MiXCR, with one record for every CDR3 protein. Of about 2 million distinct CDR3 sequences detected, 40% to 55% appear once; the ten largest clones hold over 2%. Comments on this clonotype: Its cognate antigen is unknown.

Isolation yielded PBMCs, at least 6.5 million per sample, in every case. The chain recombines TRBV29-1 with TRBJ2-7, with 12 positions matching TRBD1. The clonotype comes from a woman in her forties in good health. Sequencing was carried out using blood. The CDR3 region has the DNA TGCAGCGGGGGACAGGGGGCGAATTACGAGCAGTACTTC. Translating gives CSGGQGANYEQYF.